The sequence of this T cell receptor beta chain was determined in a study of blood T cell repertoires in COVID-19. Study overall: The United States, Italy and Spain supplied acute and convalescent COVID-19 samples.

There are 16 residues in the CDR3. The germline V gene has CDR1 LGHDT and CDR2 YNNKEL (reference sequence). Deletions cut 3 bases from V and 3 bases from J, with 17 bases between. Sequencing was performed with immunoSEQ multiplex PCR; in TCRdb, only in-frame clones are kept and a portion is missing. This sample has about 130,000 clones; about 86% occur once, and the top ten carry 3.5% to 4.5%. The TCR comes from a woman between 50 and 59 years old with acute or convalescent COVID-19. Material for sequencing was peripheral blood. This rearrangement joins TRBV3-1 (or the pseudogene TRBV3-2) to TRBJ1-2, with D perhaps matching TRBD1 (6 bases). The CDR3 protein is CASSHHGGGADYGYTF. In nucleotides, the CDR3 is TGTGCCAGCAGCCACCATGGGGGGGGCGCGGACTATGGCTACACCTTC.